These T cell receptor beta chains were read from a single sample in a study of neoadjuvant nivolumab and ipilimumab in lung cancer. Assay: immunoSEQ multiplex PCR; the TCRdb copy retains only in-frame clones and omits some. The data show around 30,000 clones, 65% to 85% seen once. Here the sequenced sample was tumor tissue, taken after neoadjuvant nivolumab, alone or with ipilimumab, at or shortly before surgery. The receptors were sampled from an adult with non-small cell lung cancer. Both conserved end residues are part of each CDR3.

TRBJ2-3 | TRBV5-4 | CASKERGGTDTQYF
TRBJ2-7 | TRBV29-1 | CSVAGKGGGPYEQYF
TRBJ2-7 | TRBV29-1 | CSVLSRQSYEQYF
TRBJ2-1 | TRBV11-3 | CASSRSVSSYNEQFF
TRBJ1-2 | TRBV6-5 | CASSYQNNYGYTF
TRBJ1-3 | TRBV6-6 | CASTPGGTGNTIYF
TRBJ2-1 | TRBV4-3 | CASSQRTGLSSYNEQFF
TRBJ1-2 | TRBV4-3 | CASSQGQYYGYTF
TRBJ1-5 | TRBV5-1 | CASSVTGGGNQPQHF
TRBJ2-3 | TRBV7-2 | CASRLGTSSTDTQYF
TRBJ2-7 | TRBV13 | CASSLGKSTLSSYEQYF
TRBJ2-1 | TRBV14 | CASSQVEDNEQFF
TRBJ2-7 | TRBV4-1 | CASSQVKAEGAKVQYF
TRBJ1-4 | TRBV7-9 | CASSLVDEKLFF
TRBJ2-2 | TRBV7-9 | CASSPRGSSGTGELFF
TRBJ2-2 | TRBV18 | CASSPPQGANTGELFF
TRBJ1-5 | TRBV28 | CASRRGDSGSSNQPQHF
TRBJ1-1 | TRBV18 | CASSPRAGENTEAFF
TRBJ2-7 | TRBV25-1 | CASSEFLTYEQYF
TRBJ2-3 | TRBV7-2 | CASSSGLTTDTQYF
TRBJ1-3 | TRBV30 | CAWSKAGTHSSSGNTIYF
TRBJ2-2 | TRBV2 | CASSVEAGAGTGELFF
TRBJ2-5 | TRBV7-2 | CASSLAPGLAGLQETQYF
TRBJ1-2 | TRBV28 | CASSLWLGQGADYGYTF
TRBJ2-7 | TRBV11-2 | CASSSLAANSYEQYF
TRBJ2-3 | TRBV10-3 | CAISQVGGTQYF
TRBJ2-2 | TRBV7-9 | CASTNIRSNTGELFF
TRBJ2-3 | TRBV27 | CAGLGLNRTDTQYF
TRBJ2-1 | TRBV7-3 | CASSFGLANEQFF
TRBJ2-7 | TRBV6-5 | CASSRGTGVVGEQYF
TRBJ2-7 | TRBV18 | CASSPPSRAEQYF
TRBJ2-7 | TRBV28 | CASNSAGGDFGYEQYF
TRBJ2-7 | TRBV5-5 | CASRRTFELYEQYF
TRBJ2-7 | TRBV13 | CASSLSGGGRLYEQYF
TRBJ2-6 | TRBV29-1 | CSAPPTGTGANVLTF
TRBJ1-1 | TRBV30 | CAWNRFTEAFF
TRBJ2-3 | TRBV19 | CASRGQGGTDTQYF
TRBJ1-5 | TRBV5-6 | CASNRGGNQPQHF
TRBJ1-2 | TRBV5-1 | CASSPRGLNYGYTF
TRBJ2-3 | TRBV6-5 | CASSPGTSGTDTQYF
TRBJ2-3 | TRBV30 | CAGTLRREEEDTQYF
TRBJ1-2 | TRBV7-9 | CASSLDVGYTF
TRBJ1-2 | TRBV6-6 | CASSEGGGLPYGYTF
TRBJ1-2 | TRBV5-1 | CASTPYDGSYTF
TRBJ2-7 | TRBV30 | CAWSVKTYEQYF
TRBJ2-1 | TRBV30 | CAWSPTTNEQFF
TRBJ2-2 | TRBV7-9 | CASSLLSGTGELFF